The next 25 T cell receptor beta chains were all read from a single sample in a study of OX40 agonist ivuxolimab in advanced cancers. Here immunoSEQ multiplex PCR was the method, and the copy in TCRdb shows in-frame clones only, minus some. The repertoire holds 55,000 to 65,000 clones, with 77% as singletons. This specimen consisted of CD4+ or CD8+ T cells sorted from blood, obtained in a trial of the OX40 agonist ivuxolimab. These receptors originate from an adult with an advanced solid tumor such as melanoma, head and neck, liver or kidney cancer.

The chain recombines TRBV14 with TRBJ2-7, with D perhaps TRBD1 (6 bases). This CDR3 comprises 16 residues. V was pared by 3 bases and J by 6 bases, with 21 bases between. Germline CDR1 and CDR2: SGHDN and FVKESK. CDR3 amino acids: CASSHLRGRRAAEQYF. The CDR3 coding sequence is TGTGCCAGCAGCCATCTCAGGGGTCGTCGGGCCGCCGAGCAGTACTTC. Drawing the rest from reference TRBV14 and TRBJ2-7, the complete variable domain is EAGVTQFPSHSVIEKGQTVTLRCDPISGHDNLYWYRRVMGKEIKFLLHFVKESKQDESGMPNNRFLAERTGGTYSTLKVQPAELEDSGVYFCASSHLRGRRAAEQYFGPGTRLTVT.

This chain links TRBV7-9 with TRBJ2-7, with 13 bases lining up with TRBD2. J was trimmed by 3 bases and V by 5 bases; bases with no gene match: 13. The CDR3 length is 18 residues. Germline V CDR1 and CDR2: SEHNR, FQNEAQ (reference sequence). CDR3 sequence reads: CASSKPKKLAGGVYEQYF. The CDR3 DNA sequence: TGTGCCAGCAGCAAGCCTAAGAAACTAGCGGGAGGGGTCTACGAGCAGTACTTC.

This clone has a handful of counts. V usage is TRBV2 and J usage is TRBJ1-2; D call uncertain. The germline V gene has CDR1 SNHLY and CDR2 FYNNEI. The CDR3 sequence is 11 residues long. Between the trimmed V and J ends, which lost 3 bases and 4 bases, there was a span of 3 bases. The DNA of the CDR3 is TGTGCCAGCAGTGAGATCTATGGCTACACCTTC. This sequence encodes CASSEIYGYTF. Drawing the rest from reference TRBV2 and TRBJ1-2, the complete variable domain is EPEVTQTPSHQVTQMGQEVILRCVPISNHLYFYWYRQILGQKVEFLVSFYNNEISEKSEIFDDQFSVERPDGSNFTLKIRSTKLEDSAMYFCASSEIYGYTFGSGTRLTVV.

The chain is built from TRBV19 and TRBJ1-5; D not resolved. V was trimmed by 6 bases and J by 6 bases, leaving 18 bases between them. Germline V CDR1 and CDR2: LNHDA, SQIVND (reference sequence). The CDR3 spans 15 residues. The CDR3 sequence is CASRREARARQPQHF. The CDR3 region has the DNA TGTGCCAGTAGAAGGGAAGCAAGGGCACGTCAGCCCCAGCATTTT.

The rearrangement joins TRBV5-1 to TRBJ2-1; 9 bases fit TRBD1. CDR3 length: 13 residues. Germline lookup yields CDR1 SGHRS and CDR2 YFSETQ. V dropped 8 bases and J dropped 8; count of bases not matched to a gene: 8. Written as DNA, the CDR3 is TGCGCCAGTAACCCGGGACAGGGATATGAGCAGTTCTTC. Protein product: CASNPGQGYEQFF.

The chain uses TRBV11-2 and TRBJ2-3, with 7 bases aligning to TRBD2. The CDR3 is made up of 16 amino acids. Trimming took 5 bases from V and 2 from J; bases not matched to a gene: 10. Germline V lookup: CDR1 SGHAT, CDR2 FQNNGV. The DNA of the CDR3 is TGTGCCAGCAGCCGAGGGCGGGGAGGGGTCACAGATACGCAGTATTTT. This translates into CASSRGRGGVTDTQYF.

This clone was counted between two and nine times. This chain uses TRBV11-2 with TRBJ1-5; unclear D gene. CDR1 SGHAT and CDR2 FQNNGV come from the germline V gene. The CDR3 spans 15 residues. V dropped 5 bases and J dropped 0 bases, with 11 bases sitting between them. Here the CDR3 reads CASSPGRDSNQPQHF. In DNA form, the CDR3 reads TGTGCCAGCAGCCCGGGGAGGGATAGCAATCAGCCCCAGCATTTT.

The chain combines TRBV5-1 with TRBJ1-6; no definite D call. V lost 7 bases and J lost 4, with 9 bases in between. This CDR3 region has 13 residues. The germline V gene has CDR1 SGHRS and CDR2 YFSETQ. CDR3 sequence reads: CASAREYNSPLHF. The CDR3 DNA reads TGCGCCAGCGCCCGGGAGTATAATTCACCCCTCCACTTT.

The chain uses TRBV7-8 and TRBJ1-2, with D unclear. The V gene's germline CDR1 is SGHVS and CDR2 FQNEAQ. V was pared by 5 bases and J by 2 bases, with 6 bases between. The CDR3 totals 12 residues. The CDR3 coding sequence is TGTGCCAGCAGCATGGACAACTATGGCTACACCTTC. Translated: CASSMDNYGYTF.

The V call is TRBV27, the J call TRBJ1-4, with D possibly TRBD1 on 6 matching bases. V lost 6 bases and J 5 bases, leaving 22 bases between the germline ends. The CDR3 loop spans 17 amino acids. From germline, CDR1 is MNHEY and CDR2 SMNVEV (reference sequence). The CDR3 DNA is TGTGCCAGCAGCTCAATATCTCTTGGGACACCGAATGAAAAACTGTTTTTT. Translation gives CASSSISLGTPNEKLFF.

This sequence joins TRBV2 and TRBJ2-3, with 8 bases that match TRBD2. The CDR3 length is 15 residues. Germline V gene sequence: CDR1 SNHLY, CDR2 FYNNEI. The V gene end was trimmed by 6 bases and the J gene end by 7 bases; junction bases not matched to a gene: 12. CDR3 DNA: TGTGCCAGCAGAGCCTCGGCGGGAGGAGGATATACGCAGTATTTT. Translating gives CASRASAGGGYTQYF.

The rearrangement joins TRBV2 to TRBJ2-5, with 7 bases aligning to TRBD1. V shed 4 bases, J shed 4 bases, and the junction held 6 bases outside the gene matches. The CDR3 is 14 amino acids. Germline V gene data show CDR1 as SNHLY and CDR2 as FYNNEI. The CDR3 loop reads CASSVDRAGETQYF. DNA for the CDR3: TGTGCCAGCAGTGTCGACAGGGCGGGAGAGACCCAGTACTTC.

The CDR3: CASSHGRLGTEAFF. The CDR3 bases are TGTGCCAGCAGCCATGGGAGGCTGGGGACTGAAGCTTTCTTT. The rearrangement links TRBV7-9 to TRBJ1-1; D not resolved. The germline V and J ends were trimmed by 5 bases and 5 bases, with 15 bases remaining between them. Germline CDR1 SEHNR, CDR2 FQNEAQ (reference sequence). The CDR3 loop spans 14 amino acids.

The chain uses TRBV7-2 and TRBJ2-7, with TRBD2 identical over 7 bases. The CDR3 totals 13 residues. Per the germline V gene, CDR1 is SGHTA and CDR2 is FQGNSA. V lost 3 bases and J lost 6; bases outside the gene matches: 5. This CDR3 reads CASSFTSAGEQYF. In nucleotides, the CDR3 is TGTGCCAGCAGCTTTACTAGCGCTGGCGAGCAGTACTTC.

The chain is built from TRBV5-1 and TRBJ2-5; D remains unclear. CDR1 is SGHRS, CDR2 YFSETQ, per germline. With 0 bases removed from V and 2 bases from J, the gap between germline ends came to 8 bases. The CDR3 runs 14 residues. CDR3 region: CASSLGYIQETQYF. The CDR3 nucleotides are TGCGCCAGCAGCTTGGGGTACATACAAGAGACCCAGTACTTC. The whole variable domain, filled in from reference TRBV5-1 and TRBJ2-5, reads KAGVTQTPRYLIKTRGQQVTLSCSPISGHRSVSWYQQTPGQGLQFLFEYFSETQRNKGNFPGRFSGRQFSNSRSEMNVSTLELGDSALYLCASSLGYIQETQYFGPGTRLLVL.

This clone was found once. The chain recombines TRBV4-1 with TRBJ1-2, with D tentatively TRBD1 (5 bases). CDR3 length: 15 residues. Trimming removed 1 base from V and 8 bases from J, with 17 bases in between. CDR1 and CDR2 from the germline V gene are MGHRA and YSYEKL. The CDR3 coding sequence is TGCGCCAGCAGCCAAGTGGCGCTTACGAAGGGGGGCTACACCTTC. Translation: CASSQVALTKGGYTF.

The gene calls are TRBV20-1 and TRBJ2-5; possibly TRBD2 for D (6 bases). Judging by the DNA end, TRBJ2-7 fits better; the J call may be wrong. This CDR3 contains 11 residues. CDR1 is DFQATT and CDR2 is SNEGSKA in the germline V gene (reference sequence). CDR3 sequence (DNA): TGCAGTGCCCCATGGAGGGGCGAGCAGTACTTC. It codes for CSAPWRGEQYF.

In DNA form, the CDR3 reads TGCGCCAGCAGCCAAGGGTTATTGAGCGGCACAGATACGCAGTATTTT. Protein product: CASSQGLLSGTDTQYF. The V gene is TRBV4-3, the J gene TRBJ2-3; D ambiguous. CDR1 is LGHNA, CDR2 YSLEER, per germline. Trimming removed 1 base from V and 1 base from J, with 12 bases in between. This CDR3 region has 16 residues.

J is TRBJ2-1 and V is TRBV7-8, with 8 nucleotides matching TRBD1. V shed 5 bases, J shed 4 bases, and the junction held 7 bases outside the gene matches. Germline-derived CDR1 and CDR2 are SGHVS and FQNEAQ. This CDR3 spans 15 amino acids. The DNA of the CDR3 is TGTGCCAGCAGCCCTCGCCGGGACAGGTACAATGAGCAGTTCTTC. As protein: CASSPRRDRYNEQFF.

The chain uses TRBV28 and TRBJ2-7, with D hard to call. Trimming left V 2 bases short and J 7 bases short, with 9 bases between. This CDR3 contains 12 residues. CDR1 is MDHEN, CDR2 SYDVKM, per germline. The CDR3 reads CASSLVQREQYF. The CDR3 DNA sequence: TGTGCCAGCAGTTTAGTACAGAGGGAGCAGTACTTC. The entire variable domain, with the rest obtained from reference TRBV28 and TRBJ2-7, is as follows: DVKVTQSSRYLVKRTGEKVFLECVQDMDHENMFWYRQDPGLGLRLIYFSYDVKMKEKGDIPEGYSVSREKKERFSLILESASTNQTSMYLCASSLVQREQYFGPGTRLTVT.

The chain recombines TRBV2 with TRBJ2-7; D is ambiguous. Germline V gene lookup returns CDR1 SNHLY and CDR2 FYNNEI. V was shortened by 1 base and J by 3 bases, with 19 bases between the two germline ends. The CDR3 runs to 17 residues. In DNA, the CDR3 is TGTGCCAGCAGTGAAGATAGCCCCCGGACCCTATACTACGAGCAGTACTTC. Translated, it gives CASSEDSPRTLYYEQYF.

The rearrangement uses TRBV29-1 and TRBJ2-7; D is perhaps TRBD1 (5 bases). The CDR3 contains 12 residues. The germline V gene has CDR1 SQVTM and CDR2 ANQGSEA. Trimming shortened V by 6 bases and J by 7 bases, and 16 bases separated the two germline ends. Here the CDR3 reads CSVNQGLEEQYF. CDR3 in DNA: TGCAGCGTGAACCAGGGATTGGAGGAGCAGTACTTC.

V and J are TRBV7-2 and TRBJ1-2; TRBD1 might be the D (5 bases). This CDR3 has 13 residues. V was trimmed by 1 base and J by 6 bases, leaving 9 bases between them. Germline-derived CDR1 and CDR2 are SGHTA and FQGNSA. CDR3 region: CASSLGVGDGYTF. CDR3 coding DNA: TGTGCCAGCAGCTTAGGGGTGGGGGATGGCTACACCTTC. Using reference TRBV7-2 and TRBJ1-2 for the parts outside the CDR3, the full variable domain is GAGVSQSPSNKVTEKGKDVELRCDPISGHTALYWYRQSLGQGLEFLIYFQGNSAPDKSGLPSDRFSAERTGGSVSTLTIQRTQQEDSAVYLCASSLGVGDGYTFGSGTRLTVV.

The chain combines TRBV2 with TRBJ1-5; no clear D gene. From germline, CDR1 is SNHLY and CDR2 FYNNEI. The CDR3 totals 13 residues. The V end was cut by 4 bases, the J end by 3 bases, with 7 bases between. CDR3 residues: CASSGEINQPQHF. CDR3 DNA: TGTGCCAGCAGTGGAGAGATCAATCAGCCCCAGCATTTT.

V usage is TRBV5-1 and J usage is TRBJ2-3; possible D gene TRBD2, 5 bases. Trimming stripped 3 bases from V and 7 bases from J, with 21 bases between. The CDR3 loop spans 16 amino acids. Germline-derived CDR1 and CDR2 are SGHRS and YFSETQ. DNA for the CDR3: TGCGCCAGCAGCTCCCTTGGGCGGGCCCCGACGAATACGCAGTATTTT. Protein: CASSSLGRAPTNTQYF.